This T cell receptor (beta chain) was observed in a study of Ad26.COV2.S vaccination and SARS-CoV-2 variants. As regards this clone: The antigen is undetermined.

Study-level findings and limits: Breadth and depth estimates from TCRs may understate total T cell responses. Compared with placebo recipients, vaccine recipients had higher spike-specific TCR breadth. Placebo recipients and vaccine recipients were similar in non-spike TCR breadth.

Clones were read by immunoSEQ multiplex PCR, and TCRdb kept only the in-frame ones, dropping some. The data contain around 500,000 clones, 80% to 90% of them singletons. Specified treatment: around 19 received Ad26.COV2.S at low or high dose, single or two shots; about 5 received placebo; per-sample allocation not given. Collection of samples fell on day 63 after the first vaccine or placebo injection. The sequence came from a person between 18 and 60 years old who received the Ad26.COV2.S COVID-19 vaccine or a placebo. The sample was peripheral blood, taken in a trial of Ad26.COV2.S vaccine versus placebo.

The CDR3: CASSLGPSFDNEQFF. The CDR3 coding sequence is TGTGCCAGCAGCCTAGGCCCTAGTTTCGACAATGAGCAGTTCTTC. V gene TRBV7-3 combines with J gene TRBJ2-1, with no clear D. CDR1 and CDR2 (germline): SGHTA, FQGTGA. This CDR3 region has 15 residues. V was pared by 5 bases and J by 5 bases, with 16 bases between. Full variable domain (outside the CDR3, taken from reference TRBV7-3 and TRBJ2-1): GAGVSQTPSNKVTEKGKYVELRCDPISGHTALYWYRQSLGQGPEFLIYFQGTGAADDSGLPNDRFFAVRPEGSVSTLKIQRTERGDSAVYLCASSLGPSFDNEQFFGPGTRLTVL.